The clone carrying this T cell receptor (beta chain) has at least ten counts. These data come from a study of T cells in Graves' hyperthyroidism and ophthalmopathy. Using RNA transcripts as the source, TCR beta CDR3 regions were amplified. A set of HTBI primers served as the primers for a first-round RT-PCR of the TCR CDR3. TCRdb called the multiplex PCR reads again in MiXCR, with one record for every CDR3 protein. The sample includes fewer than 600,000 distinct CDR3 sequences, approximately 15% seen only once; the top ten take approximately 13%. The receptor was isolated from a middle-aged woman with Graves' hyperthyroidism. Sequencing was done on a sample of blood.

CDR3 nucleotide sequence: TGTGCCAGCAGTGAAGCGCTTTTACCCCTCCACTTT. This codes for CASSEALLPLHF. The chain employs TRBV2 and TRBJ1-6, with D unresolved. Germline assignment: CDR1 SNHLY and CDR2 FYNNEI. The CDR3 sequence is 12 residues long. V was shortened by 0 bases and J by 12 bases, with 6 bases between the two germline ends. Filled out from reference TRBV2 and TRBJ1-6, the complete variable domain reads EPEVTQTPSHQVTQMGQEVILRCVPISNHLYFYWYRQILGQKVEFLVSFYNNEISEKSEIFDDQFSVERPDGSNFTLKIRSTKLEDSAMYFCASSEALLPLHFGNGTRLTVT.